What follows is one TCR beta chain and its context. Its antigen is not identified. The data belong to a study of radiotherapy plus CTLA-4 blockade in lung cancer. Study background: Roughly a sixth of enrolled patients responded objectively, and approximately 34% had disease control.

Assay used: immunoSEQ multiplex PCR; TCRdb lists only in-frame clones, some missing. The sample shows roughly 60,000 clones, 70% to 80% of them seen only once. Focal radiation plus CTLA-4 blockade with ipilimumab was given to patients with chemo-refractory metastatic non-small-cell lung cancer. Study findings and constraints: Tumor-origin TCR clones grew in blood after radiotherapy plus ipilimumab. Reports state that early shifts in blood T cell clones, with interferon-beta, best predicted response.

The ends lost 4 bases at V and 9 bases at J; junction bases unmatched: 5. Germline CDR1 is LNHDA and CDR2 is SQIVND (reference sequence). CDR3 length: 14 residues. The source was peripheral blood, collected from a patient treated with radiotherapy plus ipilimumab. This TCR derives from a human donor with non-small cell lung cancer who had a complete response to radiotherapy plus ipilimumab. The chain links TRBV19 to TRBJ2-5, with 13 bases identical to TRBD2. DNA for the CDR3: TGTGCCAGTAGTACTACTAGCGGGGGGGGTCCCCAGTACTTC. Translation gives CASSTTSGGGPQYF. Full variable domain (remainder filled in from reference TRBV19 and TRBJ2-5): DGGITQSPKYLFRKEGQNVTLSCEQNLNHDAMYWYRQDPGQGLRLIYYSQIVNDFQKGDIAEGYSVSREKKESFPLTVTSAQKNPTAFYLCASSTTSGGGPQYFGPGTRLLVL.